Below are 19 T cell receptor beta chains sequenced from a single sample in a study of T cell repertoires in cytomegalovirus infection. These receptors' antigens are unknown. TCRdb re-called the reads through MiXCR, storing one row per CDR3 protein. The sample lists about 920,000 distinct CDR3 sequences, about a third occurring once. The sequencing used cultured CD8+ T cells from PBMCs, collected from culture after CMV antigen stimulation. The source of these receptors is a human donor in good health (CMV status not recorded). Some clones in this sample may be carry-over from other donors' samples.

Many counts were recorded for this clonotype. CDR3 bases: TGTGCCAGCAGCTTGGGGGGGTCTGAAGCTTTCTTT. Its protein product is CASSLGGSEAFF. The genes are TRBV7-9 and TRBJ1-1, with D possibly being TRBD1 (5 bases). Trimming took off 3 bases at V and 6 bases at J, with 8 bases between the two ends. This CDR3 spans 12 amino acids. CDR1 and CDR2 (germline): SEHNR, FQNEAQ (reference sequence).

This clonotype was seen a handful of times. The gene calls are TRBV6-5 and TRBJ2-1; D unclear. CDR3 size: 15 residues. Germline loops: CDR1 MNHEY, CDR2 SVGAGI. Trimming shortened V by 5 bases and J by 1 base, and 12 bases separated the two germline ends. CDR3 in DNA: TGTGCCAGCAGTCTCTATCTCGGTTCCTACAATGAGCAGTTCTTC. Its translation is CASSLYLGSYNEQFF.

The gene calls are TRBV24-1 and TRBJ2-1, with D possibly TRBD1 on 6 matching bases. Trimming pared 5 bases from V and 4 bases from J, leaving 20 bases between. Germline V gene sequence: CDR1 KGHDR, CDR2 SFDVKD. This CDR3 comprises 17 residues. The CDR3 loop reads CATSATEWDKGYNEQFF. In DNA form, the CDR3 reads TGTGCCACCAGTGCTACCGAGTGGGACAAGGGATACAATGAGCAGTTCTTC.

In regard to this clonotype: Possible read error: a much larger clone is one base away. The chain recombines TRBV11-2 with TRBJ2-5, with no clear D. Germline V lookup: CDR1 SGHAT, CDR2 FQNNGV. The CDR3 covers 13 residues. CDR3 amino acids: CASSLRFQETRYF. CDR3 nucleotides: TGTGCCAGCAGCTTAAGGTTTCAAGAGACCCGGTACTTC.

The chain joins TRBV6-6 to TRBJ2-6, with D maybe TRBD2 (5 bases). The CDR3 consists of 17 residues. CDR1 and CDR2 from the germline V gene are MNHNY and SVGAGI (reference sequence). V was cut by 1 base and J by 2 bases, with 12 bases left in between. The CDR3 is CASSYLFRGPGANVLTF. CDR3 in DNA: TGTGCCAGCAGTTACTTATTTCGAGGGCCTGGGGCCAACGTCCTGACTTTC.

A note on this clonotype: A much larger clone lies one base from this, so it may be a read error. The chain is built from TRBV7-2 and TRBJ1-2; D gene ambiguous. Germline values: CDR1 SGHTA, CDR2 FQGNSA. The CDR3 is made up of 14 amino acids. Here the CDR3 DNA reads TGTGTCAGCAGCTTAGGCGGGCAGCTCTATGGCTACACCTTC. Residues: CVSSLGGQLYGYTF. Using reference TRBV7-2 and TRBJ1-2 for the parts outside the CDR3, the full variable domain is GAGVSQSPSNKVTEKGKDVELRCDPISGHTALYWYRQSLGQGLEFLIYFQGNSAPDKSGLPSDRFSAERTGGSVSTLTIQRTQQEDSAVYLCVSSLGGQLYGYTFGSGTRLTVV.

This clonotype has a handful of counts. J is TRBJ2-1 and V is TRBV9; D is perhaps TRBD2 (7 bases). Germline V gene data show CDR1 as SGDLS and CDR2 as YYNGEE. The CDR3 loop spans 18 amino acids. Trimming took 0 bases from V and 0 from J, leaving 16 bases between them. The DNA of the CDR3 is TGTGCCAGCAGCGTAGGAGGGGGGGGCCGGAGCTCCTACAATGAGCAGTTCTTC. Amino acid sequence: CASSVGGGGRSSYNEQFF. Full variable domain (remainder filled in from reference TRBV9 and TRBJ2-1): DSGVTQTPKHLITATGQRVTLRCSPRSGDLSVYWYQQSLDQGLQFLIQYYNGEERAKGNILERFSAQQFPDLHSELNLSSLELGDSALYFCASSVGGGGRSSYNEQFFGPGTRLTVL.

This clonotype was recorded at least ten times. The V call is TRBV25-1, the J call TRBJ1-1, with D hard to call. The CDR3 totals 12 residues. V was trimmed by 4 bases and J by 3 bases, leaving 6 bases between them. Germline V gene data show CDR1 as MGHDK and CDR2 as SYGVNS. The CDR3 DNA reads as TGTGCCAGCAGTGCACGTGACACTGAAGCTTTCTTT. Its protein is CASSARDTEAFF.

V is TRBV20-1 and J is TRBJ2-1; D call uncertain. Germline values: CDR1 DFQATT, CDR2 SNEGSKA (reference sequence). Trimming shortened V by 3 bases and J by 7 bases, and 10 bases separated the two germline ends. This CDR3 spans 12 amino acids. CDR3 sequence (DNA): TGCAGTGCTAGGGGTCGACCAAATGAGCAGTTCTTC. It translates to CSARGRPNEQFF.

There are a few counts of this clonotype. This chain uses TRBV6-1 with TRBJ1-5, with no clear D. Trimming took 6 bases from V and 1 from J, leaving 13 bases between them. This CDR3 has 15 residues. The V gene's germline CDR1 is MNHNS and CDR2 SASEGT. Here the CDR3 DNA reads TGTGCCAGCAGGAAGCTCGGAGACAGCAATCAGCCCCAGCATTTT. Protein sequence: CASRKLGDSNQPQHF.

The V and J genes are TRBV7-6 and TRBJ1-1; D is uncertain. The CDR3 is made up of 19 amino acids. V lost 4 bases to trimming and J lost 0 bases, with 24 bases between them. From germline, CDR1 is SGHVS and CDR2 FNYEAQ. The CDR3 sequence: CASSSNHLIKSGVNTEAFF. In nucleotides, the CDR3 is TGTGCCAGCAGCTCAAACCATCTAATAAAATCCGGGGTGAACACTGAAGCTTTCTTT.

This chain links TRBV2 with TRBJ2-1; 8 bases match TRBD2. CDR3 size: 15 residues. The ends lost 1 base at V and 7 bases at J; junction bases unmatched: 6. Per the germline V gene, CDR1 is SNHLY and CDR2 is FYNNEI. CDR3 DNA sequence: TGTGCCAGCAGTGAAGGGGCCGGGGGGGTAAATGAGCAGTTCTTC. Protein: CASSEGAGGVNEQFF.

Comments on this clonotype: This may come from a read error, since a much larger clone is one base off. V is TRBV5-6 and J is TRBJ2-2, with a weak D call TRBD2 (5 bases). Looked up from germline, CDR1 is SGHDT and CDR2 is YYEEEE. With 3 bases removed from V and 1 base from J, the gap between germline ends came to 10 bases. The CDR3 is 15 residues long. The chain's CDR3 is CASSSAGENTGELFF. CDR3 in DNA: TGTGCCAGCAGCTCCGCCGGGGAGAACACCGGGGAGCTGTTTTTT.

This clonotype was counted only a few times. This sequence joins TRBV12-5 and TRBJ2-7; no clear D. The germline CDR1 and CDR2 sequences are LGHNT and FRNRAP. There are 13 residues in the CDR3. V lost 1 base, J lost 8 bases, and 12 bases lay in between. The CDR3 DNA reads as TGTGCTAGTGGTTTGGGACTGATGGGCCAGCAGTACTTC. This codes for CASGLGLMGQQYF.

This clonotype was detected a few times. This chain links TRBV19 with TRBJ2-1; no firm D call. Germline CDR1 and CDR2: LNHDA and SQIVND (reference sequence). V dropped 2 bases and J dropped 9 bases, with 14 bases sitting between them. This CDR3 region has 14 residues. DNA for the CDR3: TGTGCCAGTAGTATATCCGACTCCCCCCTTGAGCAGTTCTTC. This encodes CASSISDSPLEQFF.

This clonotype was seen at least ten times. V gene TRBV7-2 combines with J gene TRBJ2-7; tentative D call: TRBD2 (6 bases). CDR3 length: 15 residues. Trimming left V 4 bases short and J 3 bases short, with 16 bases between. Germline assignment: CDR1 SGHTA and CDR2 FQGNSA. CDR3 sequence (DNA): TGTGCCAGCAGCTCGGTTGGGGGGATTTTCTACGAGCAGTACGTC. It yields the protein CASSSVGGIFYEQYV.

This clonotype was recorded many times. V and J are TRBV6-1 and TRBJ2-5; D not certain. Trimming pared 5 bases from V and 7 bases from J, leaving 23 bases between. CDR3 length: 16 amino acids. Germline lookup yields CDR1 MNHNS and CDR2 SASEGT. CDR3 sequence (DNA): TGTGCCAGCAGTCTTCACGAACCCGTTATCCAAAGGACCCAGTACTTC. Its protein product is CASSLHEPVIQRTQYF.

This clonotype was seen a handful of times. The rearrangement links TRBV10-3 to TRBJ2-1, with 14 bases identical to TRBD2. This CDR3 spans 18 amino acids. In germline, CDR1 is ENHRY, CDR2 SYGVKD. V was pared by 4 bases and J by 3 bases, with 8 bases of the junction left unmatched. CDR3 in DNA: TGTGCCATCAGTGGGGGGACTAGCGGGGGCCGAAACTACAATGAGCAGTTCTTC. Translated, it gives CAISGGTSGGRNYNEQFF.

This clonotype appeared many times. The rearrangement links TRBV7-2 to TRBJ1-5; D remains unclear. V was shortened by 2 bases and J by 0 bases, with 8 bases between the two germline ends. Germline V gene lookup returns CDR1 SGHTA and CDR2 FQGNSA. The CDR3 sequence is 15 residues long. CDR3 region: CASSLSADSNQPQHF. CDR3 nucleotide sequence: TGTGCCAGCAGCTTATCCGCAGATAGCAATCAGCCCCAGCATTTT.